Each of the 9 T cell receptor beta chains below was sequenced from the same sample in a study of T-cell memory formation after mild COVID-19. In TCRdb, the 5' RACE reads were re-called with MiXCR into one record per CDR3 protein. The top ten hold about 8.7% of the sample, which has about 600,000 distinct CDR3 sequences, 20% to 25% seen once. Sequencing was carried out using PBMCs or a T cell subset sorted from them (not recorded which). The receptors originated from an adult woman who had mild COVID-19 (a few samples of this study predate the infection). Cell type and time point are not known.

The chain carries TRBV27 and TRBJ1-5; 8 bases are a match to TRBD1. The CDR3 totals 15 residues. V shed 4 bases, J shed 1 base, and the junction held 3 bases outside the gene matches. Germline loops: CDR1 MNHEY, CDR2 SMNVEV (reference sequence). CDR3 region: CASSSQGASNQPQHF. CDR3 nucleotides: TGTGCCAGCAGTTCCCAGGGGGCCAGCAATCAGCCCCAGCATTTT.

This clonotype was counted ten times or more. The J gene is TRBJ1-5, the V gene TRBV3-1; D uncertain. The germline V gene has CDR1 LGHDT and CDR2 YNNKEL (reference sequence). The CDR3 is 12 residues long. The ends were cut back, 6 bases at V and 3 bases at J, with 6 bases in the middle. The CDR3 reads CASSRTNQPQHF. Written as DNA, the CDR3 is TGTGCCAGCAGTCGAACCAATCAGCCCCAGCATTTT.

This clonotype was seen more than once but under ten times. This chain joins TRBV12-3 or TRBV12-4 and TRBJ2-1; D is ambiguous. The V end lost 5 bases, the J end lost 5 bases, and 13 bases lay between the germline ends. The CDR3 runs 14 residues. CDR3 in amino acids: CASSHGSRNNEQFF. In nucleotides, the CDR3 is TGTGCCAGCAGTCACGGCAGCAGGAACAATGAGCAGTTCTTC.

The J gene is TRBJ2-3, the V gene TRBV5-1, with a weak D call TRBD1 (5 bases). The CDR3 spans 17 residues. Germline values: CDR1 SGHRS, CDR2 YFSETQ. The germline V and J ends were trimmed by 4 bases and 1 base, with 19 bases remaining between them. This CDR3 reads CASSPGVAGIRTDTQYF. Here the CDR3 DNA reads TGCGCCAGCAGCCCTGGAGTGGCAGGGATCCGCACAGATACGCAGTATTTT. Drawing the rest from reference TRBV5-1 and TRBJ2-3, the complete variable domain is KAGVTQTPRYLIKTRGQQVTLSCSPISGHRSVSWYQQTPGQGLQFLFEYFSETQRNKGNFPGRFSGRQFSNSRSEMNVSTLELGDSALYLCASSPGVAGIRTDTQYFGPGTRLTVL.

The chain links TRBV15 to TRBJ1-4; D uncertain. V shed 1 base and J shed 3 bases, with 12 bases lying between them. The germline V gene encodes CDR1 LNHNV and CDR2 YYDKDF (reference sequence). This CDR3 region has 16 residues. Written as DNA, the CDR3 is TGTGCCACCAGCAGAGGGTCCTCCGGAGCTAATGAAAAACTGTTTTTT. Translating gives CATSRGSSGANEKLFF.

This clonotype was found a few times. The chain joins TRBV7-2 to TRBJ1-2; tentative D call: TRBD1 (6 bases). V lost 2 bases and J lost 3, with 22 bases in between. CDR1 and CDR2 from the germline V gene are SGHTA and FQGNSA. This CDR3 is 18 amino acids long. CDR3 sequence (DNA): TGTGCCAGCAGCTTATCCTCAACGGGGGCCAGGGACGACTATGGCTACACCTTC. As protein: CASSLSSTGARDDYGYTF.

The chain joins TRBV7-9 to TRBJ1-2, with 10 nucleotides matching TRBD1. The CDR3 runs 14 residues. CDR1 and CDR2 (germline): SEHNR, FQNEAQ (reference sequence). V dropped 5 bases and J dropped 8; count of bases not matched to a gene: 8. As DNA, the CDR3 is TGTGCCAGCAGCGTCCGTGGACAGGGGGAAGGCTACACCTTC. Its protein is CASSVRGQGEGYTF.

The rearrangement links TRBV5-1 to TRBJ2-5; D call uncertain. The V gene's germline CDR1 is SGHRS and CDR2 YFSETQ. V shed 2 bases and J shed 5 bases, with 13 bases lying between them. This CDR3 contains 14 residues. For the CDR3, the DNA is TGCGCCAGCAGCTTATCTATCCTCGGGGAGACCCAGTACTTC. The encoded protein is CASSLSILGETQYF.

V gene TRBV18 combines with J gene TRBJ2-6; D is uncertain. V was pared by 4 bases and J by 0 bases, with 13 bases between. The germline V gene has CDR1 KGHSH and CDR2 LQKENI. This CDR3 is 17 amino acids long. CDR3 in amino acids: CASSLFELVSGANVLTF. For the CDR3, the DNA is TGTGCCAGCTCACTATTCGAGCTGGTCTCTGGGGCCAACGTCCTGACTTTC.